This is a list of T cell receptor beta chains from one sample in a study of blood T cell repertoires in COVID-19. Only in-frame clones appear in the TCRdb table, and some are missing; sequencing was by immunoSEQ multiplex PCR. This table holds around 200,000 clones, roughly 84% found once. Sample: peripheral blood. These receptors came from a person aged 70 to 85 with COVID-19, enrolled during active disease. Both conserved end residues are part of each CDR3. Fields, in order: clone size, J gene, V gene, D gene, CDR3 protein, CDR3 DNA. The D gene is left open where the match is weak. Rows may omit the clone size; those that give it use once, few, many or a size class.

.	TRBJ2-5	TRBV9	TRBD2	CASSVGLAGKTQQETQYF	TGTGCCAGCAGCGTAGGACTAGCGGGTAAAACCCAACAAGAGACCCAGTACTTC
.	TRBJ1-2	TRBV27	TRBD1	CASSSDRVGYTF	TGTGCCAGCAGTTCTGACAGGGTTGGCTACACCTTC
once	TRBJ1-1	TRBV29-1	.	CSAHATAFTEAFF	TGCAGCGCCCACGCGACAGCTTTCACTGAAGCTTTCTTT
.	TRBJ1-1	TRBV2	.	CATLRGRGNTEAFF	TGTGCCACCCTTCGGGGCAGGGGGAACACTGAAGCTTTCTTT
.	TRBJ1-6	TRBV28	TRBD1	CASSLYPKGADNSPLHF	TGTGCCAGCAGTTTGTATCCCAAGGGGGCGGATAATTCACCCCTCCACTTT
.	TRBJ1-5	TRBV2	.	CASSGSQGRPQHF	TGTGCCAGCAGTGGGTCCCAGGGGCGGCCCCAGCATTTT
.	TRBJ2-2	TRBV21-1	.	CASAPAGWTGELFF	TGTGCCAGCGCCCCTGCAGGGTGGACCGGGGAGCTGTTTTTT
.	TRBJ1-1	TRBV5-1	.	CASSLGRKNTEAFF	TGCGCCAGCAGCTTGGGGCGGAAGAACACTGAAGCTTTCTTT
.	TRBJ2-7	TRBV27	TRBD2	CASRSGLAYEQYF	TGTGCCAGCAGGTCGGGACTAGCCTACGAGCAGTACTTC
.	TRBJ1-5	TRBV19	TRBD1	CASSSGGQSYQPQHF	TGTGCCAGTAGTTCTGGGGGACAGTCCTATCAGCCCCAGCATTTT
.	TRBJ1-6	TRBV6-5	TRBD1	CASSYRGQGLPLHF	TGTGCCAGCAGTTACAGGGGACAGGGATTACCCCTCCACTTT
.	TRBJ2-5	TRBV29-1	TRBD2	CSVEDLALAAQYF	TGCAGCGTTGAAGATCTGGCTCTAGCGGCCCAGTACTTC
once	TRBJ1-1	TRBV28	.	CASSPGTLIRKAFF	TGTGCCAGCAGTCCCGGGACTCTCATCCGTAAAGCTTTCTTT
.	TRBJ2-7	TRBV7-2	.	CASSRALGQDYEQYF	TGTGCCAGCAGCAGGGCCCTTGGACAAGACTACGAGCAGTACTTC
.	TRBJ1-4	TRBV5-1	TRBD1	CASSTGQGRPFREKLFF	TGCGCCAGCAGCACGGGACAGGGGCGCCCCTTCCGTGAAAAACTGTTTTTT
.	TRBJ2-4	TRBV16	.	CASSQEMGLDKNIQYF	TGTGCCAGCAGCCAAGAGATGGGGCTGGACAAAAACATTCAGTACTTC
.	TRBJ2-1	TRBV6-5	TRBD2	CASSYRASGSYNEQFF	TGTGCCAGCAGTTACAGGGCTAGCGGGTCCTACAATGAGCAGTTCTTC